This T cell receptor beta chain comes out of a study of blood T cell repertoires in COVID-19. Study information: COVID-19 samples, acute and convalescent, were from the United States, Italy and Spain.

The table came from immunoSEQ multiplex PCR; TCRdb's copy has only in-frame clones and leaves some out. The table shows hundreds of thousands of clones, with about 85% occurring only once. Germline CDR1 and CDR2: SNHLY and FYNNEI. V was cut by 4 bases and J by 3 bases, with 7 bases left in between. This CDR3 has 12 amino acids. The V call is TRBV2, the J call TRBJ2-7; D remains unclear. This TCR came from a woman aged 45-59 years with active or convalescent COVID-19. The sample comprised peripheral blood. The CDR3 here is CASSGVIYEQYF. The CDR3 coding sequence is TGTGCCAGCAGTGGCGTCATCTACGAGCAGTACTTC. The variable domain in full, completed from reference TRBV2 and TRBJ2-7, reads EPEVTQTPSHQVTQMGQEVILRCVPISNHLYFYWYRQILGQKVEFLVSFYNNEISEKSEIFDDQFSVERPDGSNFTLKIRSTKLEDSAMYFCASSGVIYEQYFGPGTRLTVT.